The next 2 T cell receptor beta chains were all read from a single sample in a study of CD8 T cells in ankylosing spondylitis. Study-level points and caveats: Seemingly distinctive of ankylosing spondylitis blood was a TCR beta motif formed by eight highly homologous variants.

TCRdb recomputed calls from the 5' RACE reads with MiXCR, one row per CDR3 protein. In the table there are just under 550,000 distinct CDR3 sequences, roughly 12% of which are singletons. For these TCRs, the target antigens are not known. Sequenced sample: blood, either unsorted or a sorted T cell fraction (not recorded which). The source is a male donor with ankylosing spondylitis.

In this sample, this clonotype turned up once. This chain joins TRBV20-1 and TRBJ2-1; D gene ambiguous. The V end lost 0 bases, the J end lost 1 base, and 10 bases lay between the germline ends. This CDR3 region has 15 residues. Germline V gives CDR1 DFQATT, CDR2 SNEGSKA (reference sequence). In nucleotides, the CDR3 is TGCAGTGCTAGAGATCCTCTGACTTCCTACAATGAGCAGTTCTTC. It encodes CSARDPLTSYNEQFF.

The sample holds a few counts of this clonotype. This sequence joins TRBV5-1 and TRBJ2-4; D is undetermined. CDR1 and CDR2 from the germline V gene are SGHRS and YFSETQ. The CDR3 is 17 residues long. Trimming stripped 4 bases from V and 1 base from J, with 18 bases between. CDR3 sequence: CASSVLPRSSAKNIQYF. CDR3 nucleotide sequence: TGCGCCAGCAGCGTCCTGCCGCGCTCTTCGGCCAAAAACATTCAGTACTTC.